The clone carrying this TCR beta chain has at least ten counts. As originally analysed: Nucleated cell counts were estimated from reference gene primer amplification. Sequenced by immunoSEQ multiplex PCR; TCRdb stores in-frame clones only, minus some. From that table come the V and J calls and clone size; the DNA was used to work out D and trimming. The sample lists approximately 60,000 clones; around 83% were seen once. CDR3 length: 14 amino acids. Deletions cut 6 bases from V and 2 bases from J, with 11 bases between. CDR1 MNHEY and CDR2 SVGAGI come from the germline V gene. The data were taken from a study of blood T cell repertoires in COVID-19. Study summary: Donors in the United States, Italy and Spain gave samples during acute or convalescent COVID-19. From T cells, B-cell-depleted T cells, or PBMCs came the material, which was cDNA or gDNA.

Sequences were obtained from peripheral blood. The J gene is TRBJ1-3, the V gene TRBV6-5, with D perhaps matching TRBD1 (6 bases). This TCR derives from a woman over 75 with acute or convalescent COVID-19. The CDR3 protein is CASREDSTGNTIYF. As DNA, the CDR3 is TGTGCCAGCAGAGAGGACAGTACTGGAAACACCATATATTTT.